This note documents a single TCR beta chain sequence. The data stem from a study of blood T cell repertoires in COVID-19. Study information: COVID-19 samples, acute and convalescent, were from the United States, Italy and Spain. In each case, the material was cDNA or gDNA derived from T cells, B-cell-depleted T cells, or PBMCs.

As processed by the authors: How many nucleated cells were present was estimated from reference gene primer amplification. Produced via immunoSEQ multiplex PCR; TCRdb's table is partial and in-frame only. V and J calls and clone size come straight from that table; D and trimming were deduced from the DNA. This table holds 65,000 to 95,000 clones, 89% found once. This clonotype originated in an elderly man with acute or convalescent COVID-19. Material for sequencing was peripheral blood.

CDR3 coding DNA: TGTGCCAGCGGATGGCCCCCCGACAGGGATAATTCACCCCTCCACTTT. Its translation is CASGWPPDRDNSPLHF. The genes are TRBV27 and TRBJ1-6, with 7 bases that match TRBD1. This CDR3 region has 16 residues. Per germline, CDR1 MNHEY and CDR2 SMNVEV (reference sequence). With V trimmed by 8 bases and J by 5 bases, 12 bases remained unmatched.